This T cell receptor (beta chain) was observed in a study of CD8+CD57+ T cells in acquired aplastic anemia. On the study more broadly: Across the sorted CD4+ and CD8+ cells, DNA amounts averaged approximately 3 ug.

Trimming cost V 2 bases and J 2 bases, with 7 bases left between them. Germline values: CDR1 DFQATT, CDR2 SNEGSKA (reference sequence). The CDR3 contains 13 residues. General study findings and limits: Shared by patients and controls, some 29 CD8+ CDR3s were abundant in patients.

Investigators profiled TCR beta VDJ and CDR3 from genomic DNA template. TCRdb called the reads again in MiXCR, with one record for every CDR3 protein. The repertoire holds around 180,000 distinct CDR3 sequences, 64% seen once, with 40% to 55% in the top ten. Note on this clonotype: What it binds is unknown.

The chain recombines TRBV20-1 with TRBJ2-1; D is undetermined. The receptor's source is a human donor with severe aplastic anemia or a healthy control (not recorded which). Sequencing was performed on sorted CD4+, CD8+, or CD8+CD57+ T cells (not recorded which) from PBMCs. CDR3 bases: TGCAGTGCTAGACTCGAACCCTACAATGAGCAGTTCTTC. It translates to CSARLEPYNEQFF.